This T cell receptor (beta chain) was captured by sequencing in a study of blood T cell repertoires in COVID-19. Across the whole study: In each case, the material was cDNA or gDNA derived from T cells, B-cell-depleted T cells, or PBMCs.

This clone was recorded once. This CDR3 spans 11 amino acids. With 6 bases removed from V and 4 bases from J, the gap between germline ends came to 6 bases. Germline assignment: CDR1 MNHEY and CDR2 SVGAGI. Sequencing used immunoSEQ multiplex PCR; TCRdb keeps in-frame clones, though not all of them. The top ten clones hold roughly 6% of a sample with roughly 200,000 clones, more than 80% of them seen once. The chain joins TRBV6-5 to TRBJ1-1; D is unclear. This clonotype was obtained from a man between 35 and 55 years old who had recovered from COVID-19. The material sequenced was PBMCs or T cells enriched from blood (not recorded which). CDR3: CASRRGTEAFF. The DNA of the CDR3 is TGTGCCAGCAGACGGGGCACTGAAGCTTTCTTT.